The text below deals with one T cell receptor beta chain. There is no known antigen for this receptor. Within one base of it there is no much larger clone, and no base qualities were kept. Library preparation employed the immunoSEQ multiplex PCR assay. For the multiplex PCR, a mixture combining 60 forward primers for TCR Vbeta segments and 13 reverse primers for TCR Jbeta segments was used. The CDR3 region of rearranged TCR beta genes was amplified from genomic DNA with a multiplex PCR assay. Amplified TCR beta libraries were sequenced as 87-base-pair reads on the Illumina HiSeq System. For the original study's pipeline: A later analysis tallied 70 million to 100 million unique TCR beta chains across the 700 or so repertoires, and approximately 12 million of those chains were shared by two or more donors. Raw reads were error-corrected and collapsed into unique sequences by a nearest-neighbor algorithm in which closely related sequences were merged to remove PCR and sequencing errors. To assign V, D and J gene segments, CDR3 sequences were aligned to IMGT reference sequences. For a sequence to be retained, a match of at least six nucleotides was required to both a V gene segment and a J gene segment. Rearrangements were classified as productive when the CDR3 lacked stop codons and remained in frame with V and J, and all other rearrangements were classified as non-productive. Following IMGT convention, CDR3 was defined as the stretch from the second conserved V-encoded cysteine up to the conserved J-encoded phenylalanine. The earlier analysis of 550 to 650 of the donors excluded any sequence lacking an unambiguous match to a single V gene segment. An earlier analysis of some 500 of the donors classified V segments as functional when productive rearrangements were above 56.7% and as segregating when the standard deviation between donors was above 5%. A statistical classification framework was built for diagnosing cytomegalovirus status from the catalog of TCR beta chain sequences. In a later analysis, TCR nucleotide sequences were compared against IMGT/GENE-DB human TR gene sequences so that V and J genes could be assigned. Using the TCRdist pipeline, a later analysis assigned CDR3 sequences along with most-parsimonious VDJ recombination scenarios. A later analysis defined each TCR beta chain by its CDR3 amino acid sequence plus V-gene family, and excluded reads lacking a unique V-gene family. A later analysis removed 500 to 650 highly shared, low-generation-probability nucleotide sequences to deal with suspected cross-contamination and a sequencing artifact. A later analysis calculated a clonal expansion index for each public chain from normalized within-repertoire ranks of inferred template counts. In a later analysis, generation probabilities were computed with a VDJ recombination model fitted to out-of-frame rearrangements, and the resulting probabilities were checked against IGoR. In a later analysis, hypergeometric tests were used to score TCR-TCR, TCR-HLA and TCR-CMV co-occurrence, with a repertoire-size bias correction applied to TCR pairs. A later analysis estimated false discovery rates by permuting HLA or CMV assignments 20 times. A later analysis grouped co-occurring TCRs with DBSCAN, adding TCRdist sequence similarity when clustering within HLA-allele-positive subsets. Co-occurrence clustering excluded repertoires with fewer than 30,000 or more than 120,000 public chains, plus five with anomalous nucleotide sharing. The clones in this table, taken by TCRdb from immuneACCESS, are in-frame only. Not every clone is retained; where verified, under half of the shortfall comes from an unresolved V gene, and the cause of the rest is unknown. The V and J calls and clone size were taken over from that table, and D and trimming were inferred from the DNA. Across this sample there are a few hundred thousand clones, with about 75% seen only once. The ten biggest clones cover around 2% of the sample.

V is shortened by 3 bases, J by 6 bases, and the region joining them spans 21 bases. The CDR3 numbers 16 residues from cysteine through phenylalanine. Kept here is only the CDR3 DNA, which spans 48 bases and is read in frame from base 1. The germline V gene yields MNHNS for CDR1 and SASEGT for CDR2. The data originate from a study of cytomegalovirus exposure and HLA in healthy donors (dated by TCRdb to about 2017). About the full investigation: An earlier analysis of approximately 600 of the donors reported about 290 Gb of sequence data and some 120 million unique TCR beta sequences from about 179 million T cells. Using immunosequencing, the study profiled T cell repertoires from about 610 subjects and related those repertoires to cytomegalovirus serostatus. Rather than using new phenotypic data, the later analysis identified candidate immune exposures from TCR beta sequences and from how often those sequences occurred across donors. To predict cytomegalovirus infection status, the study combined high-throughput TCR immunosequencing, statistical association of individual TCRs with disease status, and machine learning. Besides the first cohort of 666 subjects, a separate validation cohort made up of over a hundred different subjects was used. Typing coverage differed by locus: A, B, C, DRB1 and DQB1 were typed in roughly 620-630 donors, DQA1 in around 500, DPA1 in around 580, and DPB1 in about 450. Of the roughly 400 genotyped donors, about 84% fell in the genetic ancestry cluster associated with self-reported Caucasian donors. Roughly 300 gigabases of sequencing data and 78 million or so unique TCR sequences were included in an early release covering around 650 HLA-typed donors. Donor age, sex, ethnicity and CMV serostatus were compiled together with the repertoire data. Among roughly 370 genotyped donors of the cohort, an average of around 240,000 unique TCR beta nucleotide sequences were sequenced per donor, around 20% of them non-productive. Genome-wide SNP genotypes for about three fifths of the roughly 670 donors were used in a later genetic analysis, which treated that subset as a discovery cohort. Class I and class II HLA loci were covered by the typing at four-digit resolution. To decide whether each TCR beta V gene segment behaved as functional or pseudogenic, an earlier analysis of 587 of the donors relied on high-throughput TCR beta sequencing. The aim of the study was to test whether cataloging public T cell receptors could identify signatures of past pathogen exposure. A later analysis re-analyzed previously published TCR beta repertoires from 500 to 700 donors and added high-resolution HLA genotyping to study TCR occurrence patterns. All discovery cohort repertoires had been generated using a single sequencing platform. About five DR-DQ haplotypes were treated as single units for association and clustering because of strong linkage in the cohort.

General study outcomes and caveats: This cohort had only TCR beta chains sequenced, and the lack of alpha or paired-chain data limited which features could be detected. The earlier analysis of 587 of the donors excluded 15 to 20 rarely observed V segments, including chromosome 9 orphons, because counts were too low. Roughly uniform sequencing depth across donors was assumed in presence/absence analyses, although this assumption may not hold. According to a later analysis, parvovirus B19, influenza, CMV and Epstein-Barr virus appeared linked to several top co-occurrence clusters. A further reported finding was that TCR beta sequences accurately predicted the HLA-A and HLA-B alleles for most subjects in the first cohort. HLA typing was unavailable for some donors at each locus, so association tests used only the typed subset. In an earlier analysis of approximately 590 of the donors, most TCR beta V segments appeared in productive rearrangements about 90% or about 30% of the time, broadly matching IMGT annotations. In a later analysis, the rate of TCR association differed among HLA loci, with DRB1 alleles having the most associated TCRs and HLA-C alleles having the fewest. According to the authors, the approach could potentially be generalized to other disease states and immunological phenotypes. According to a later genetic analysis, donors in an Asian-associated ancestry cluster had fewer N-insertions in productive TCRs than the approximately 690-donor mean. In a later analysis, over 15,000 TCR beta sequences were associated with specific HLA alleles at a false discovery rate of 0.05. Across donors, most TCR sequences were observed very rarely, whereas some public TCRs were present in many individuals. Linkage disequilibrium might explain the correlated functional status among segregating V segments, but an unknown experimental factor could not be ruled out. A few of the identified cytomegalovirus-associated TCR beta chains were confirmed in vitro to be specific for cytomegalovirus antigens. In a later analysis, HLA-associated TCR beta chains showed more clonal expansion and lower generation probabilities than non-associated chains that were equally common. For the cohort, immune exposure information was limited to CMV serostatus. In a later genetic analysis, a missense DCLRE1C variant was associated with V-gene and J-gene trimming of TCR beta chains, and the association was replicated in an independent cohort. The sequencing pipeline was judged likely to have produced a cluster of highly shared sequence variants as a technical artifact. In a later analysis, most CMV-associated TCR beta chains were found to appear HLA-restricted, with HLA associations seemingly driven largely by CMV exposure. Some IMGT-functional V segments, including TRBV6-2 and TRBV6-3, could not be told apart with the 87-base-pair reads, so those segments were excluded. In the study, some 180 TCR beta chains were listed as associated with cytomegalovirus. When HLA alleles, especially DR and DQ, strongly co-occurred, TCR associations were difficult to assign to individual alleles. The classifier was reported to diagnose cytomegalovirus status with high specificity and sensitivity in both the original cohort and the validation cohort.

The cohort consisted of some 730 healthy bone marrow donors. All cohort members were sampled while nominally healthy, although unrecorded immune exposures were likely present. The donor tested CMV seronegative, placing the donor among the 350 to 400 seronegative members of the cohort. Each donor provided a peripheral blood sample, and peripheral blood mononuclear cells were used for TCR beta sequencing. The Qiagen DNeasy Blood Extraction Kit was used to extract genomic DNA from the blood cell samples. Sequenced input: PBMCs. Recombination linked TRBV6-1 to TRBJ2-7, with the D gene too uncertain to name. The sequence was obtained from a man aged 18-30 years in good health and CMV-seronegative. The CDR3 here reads CASSDMAALGAAEQYF. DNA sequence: TGTGCCAGCAGTGATATGGCCGCCCTAGGTGCCGCCGAGCAGTACTTC.